This T cell receptor (beta chain) originates from a study of cytomegalovirus exposure and HLA in healthy donors. Study-level information: Around 200 million T cells yielded some 100 million unique TCR beta sequences, as an earlier analysis found. Overall study results and limits: An analysis was carried out at a later point. It showed that HLA-associated TCR beta chains were more clonally expanded than equally common non-associated chains. Accurate prediction of HLA-A and HLA-B alleles (for most subjects) was reportedly achieved from TCR beta sequences. One variant, a missense change in DCLRE1C, was linked in a later analysis to TCR beta V- and J-gene trimming.

With respect to this clone: The antigen is unknown.

The CDR3 is 15 amino acids. V was clipped by 5 bases and J by 0 bases, with 11 bases between them. Germline-derived CDR1 and CDR2 are SNHLY and FYNNEI. PCR involved 60 Vbeta and 13 Jbeta primers. Sequenced by immunoSEQ multiplex PCR; TCRdb stores in-frame clones only, minus some. This sample lists approximately 76,000 clones; its ten largest clones have approximately 4.2%. Sequencing was done on a sample of PBMCs. The clonotype originates from a man younger than 35 in good health and CMV-seropositive. The chain carries TRBV2 and TRBJ1-3, with a weak D call TRBD1 (6 bases). CDR3 residues: CASSSRDTSGNTIYF. CDR3 DNA: TGTGCCAGCAGTTCCCGGGACACCTCTGGAAACACCATATATTTT. Combining the CDR3 with reference TRBV2 and TRBJ1-3 gives the whole variable domain EPEVTQTPSHQVTQMGQEVILRCVPISNHLYFYWYRQILGQKVEFLVSFYNNEISEKSEIFDDQFSVERPDGSNFTLKIRSTKLEDSAMYFCASSSRDTSGNTIYFGEGSWLTVV.